These T cell receptor beta chains were read from a single sample in a study of identifying expanded T cells in peripheral blood. This table comes from immunoSEQ multiplex PCR, and its TCRdb copy is limited to in-frame clones, with some not included. The data show approximately 85,000 clones, approximately 90% seen once. Source material: blood. All receptors come from a person between 18 and 75 years old in good health. Both conserved end residues are part of each CDR3. Fields, in order: J gene, CDR3 length, V gene, D gene, CDR3 protein. D genes are given only for firm matches.

>TRBJ2-4|14|TRBV5-6|TRBD1
CASSSGTGRNVQYF
>TRBJ1-2|15|TRBV5-1|.
CASSLAPDSNYGYTF
>TRBJ1-6|14|TRBV6-1|TRBD1
CASTGQGARSPLHF
>TRBJ2-1|15|TRBV5-1|.
CASSLVAGNYNEQFF
>TRBJ1-3|16|TRBV25-1|.
CASSERQGSAGNTIYF
>TRBJ1-6|13|TRBV30|.
CAWSVGGNSPLHF
>TRBJ1-2|13|TRBV11-1|.
CASSLDRSYGYTF
>TRBJ2-2|16|TRBV11-3|.
CASSQEVASGAGELFF
>TRBJ2-5|13|TRBV11-2|.
CASSLGVRWAQYF
>TRBJ2-7|17|TRBV27|TRBD1
CASSLGRGTGNTYEQYF
>TRBJ2-7|13|TRBV28|.
CASSPEEGNEQYF